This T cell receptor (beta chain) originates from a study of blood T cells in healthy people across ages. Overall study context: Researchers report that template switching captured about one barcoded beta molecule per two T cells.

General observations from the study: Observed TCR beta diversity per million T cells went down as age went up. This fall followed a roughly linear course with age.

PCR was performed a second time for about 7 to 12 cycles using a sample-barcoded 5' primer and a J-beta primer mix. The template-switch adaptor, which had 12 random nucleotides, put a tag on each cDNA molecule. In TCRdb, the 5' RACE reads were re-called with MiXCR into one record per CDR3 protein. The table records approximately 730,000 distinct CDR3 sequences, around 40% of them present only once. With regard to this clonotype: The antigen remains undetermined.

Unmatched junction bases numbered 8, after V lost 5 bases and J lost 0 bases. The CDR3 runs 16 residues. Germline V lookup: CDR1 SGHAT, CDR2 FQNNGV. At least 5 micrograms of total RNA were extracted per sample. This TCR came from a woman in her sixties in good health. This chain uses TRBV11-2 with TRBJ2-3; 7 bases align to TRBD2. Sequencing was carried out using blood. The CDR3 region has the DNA TGTGCCAGCAGCGCCCTAGCGGTATCTAGCACAGATACGCAGTATTTT. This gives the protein CASSALAVSSTDTQYF. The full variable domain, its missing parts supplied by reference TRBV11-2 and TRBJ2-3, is EAGVAQSPRYKIIEKRQSVAFWCNPISGHATLYWYQQILGQGPKLLIQFQNNGVVDDSQLPKDRFSAERLKGVDSTLKIQPAKLEDSAVYLCASSALAVSSTDTQYFGPGTRLTVL.